This T cell receptor beta chain derives from a study of lymphopenia after photon versus proton radiotherapy. Whole-study results and caveats: Relative stability marked proton patients; photon patients lost diversity and naive cells. Better survival with proton therapy was suggested as possible, not demonstrated.

For this clone: Its target is not known.

TCRdb's table, derived via immunoSEQ multiplex PCR, lists solely in-frame clones and lacks some. Seen here are 20,000 to 25,000 clones, approximately 91% observed once, and the top ten hold roughly a tenth. V shed 5 bases and J shed 9 bases, with 26 bases lying between them. The length of the CDR3 is 17 residues. Looked up from germline, CDR1 is SGHTA and CDR2 is FQGTGA. The chain carries TRBV7-3 and TRBJ2-1; D is possibly TRBD2 (5 bases). Sequences were derived from peripheral blood, sampled from a patient treated with proton-based radiotherapy. This clonotype originated in a woman in her sixties or seventies with pancreatic cancer. Some clones in this sample may be carry-over from other donors' samples. CDR3 bases: TGTGCCAGCAGCCTATCCTGGCGAGAGGGCCATGGCGGTGAGCAGTTCTTC. As protein: CASSLSWREGHGGEQFF.